This entry describes one TCR beta chain. From germline, CDR1 is SEHNR and CDR2 FQNEAQ (reference sequence). V dropped 2 bases and J dropped 10 bases, with 21 bases sitting between them. The CDR3 length is 16 residues. Clones were sequenced by immunoSEQ multiplex PCR, and TCRdb holds only the in-frame ones, with some missing. The profile shows approximately 35,000 clones, roughly nine tenths of them singletons. This entry comes from a study of T cell changes during pregnancy in multiple sclerosis. The chain combines TRBV7-9 with TRBJ2-1; a possible D gene is TRBD2 (5 bases). The sample consisted of CD4+ T cells from peripheral blood mononuclear cells, taken in the second trimester of pregnancy. The source is a female donor in good health, enrolled as a control in a pregnancy study. The CDR3 bases are TGTGCCAGCAGCTTACGAGGGTCGATCCGCTCCGGAGAGCAGTTCTTC. Its protein product is CASSLRGSIRSGEQFF.